The rows below give T cell receptor beta chains drawn from one sample of a study of post-analysis software for immune sequencing data. TCRdb used MiXCR to reprocess the PCR reads, holding one entry per CDR3 protein. This table has over 250,000 distinct CDR3 sequences, 30% to 45% appearing once. Sequencing was carried out using blood. The receptors stem from a girl between 10 and 17 years old with multiple sclerosis. CDR3s include the opening cysteine and the closing phenylalanine or tryptophan. Each record gives: V gene, clone size, D gene, J gene, CDR3 DNA, CDR3 protein. D genes are given only for firm matches. Not all rows give a size; the values are once, few, many and, for expanded clones, a class.

TRBV20-1,many,-,TRBJ2-5,TGCAGTGCTATCCAAGAGACCCAGTACTTC,CSAIQETQYF
TRBV29-1,-,-,TRBJ2-7,TGCAGCGTTGAAGGGGGGGTACCTTCCTACGAGCAGTACTTC,CSVEGGVPSYEQYF
TRBV28,-,-,TRBJ2-7,TGTGCCAGCAGTCCCAGCGGTACCTACAATGAGCAGTACTTC,CASSPSGTYNEQYF
TRBV20-1,few,-,TRBJ1-3,TGCAGTGCTCCCCCGACAGTCTCTGGAAACACCATATATTTT,CSAPPTVSGNTIYF
TRBV24-1,many,TRBD2,TRBJ2-3,TGTGCCACCAGTGTAGGTAGCGGGAGAGCTAATACGCAGTATTTT,CATSVGSGRANTQYF
TRBV6-5,few,-,TRBJ2-1,TGTACCAGCAGTTACGGGTTTTCTGGGACGCCGAGGGAGTACAATGAGCAGTTCTTC,CTSSYGFSGTPREYNEQFF
TRBV18,-,-,TRBJ1-1,TGTGCCAGCTCACGAGACCGGGCTTTGAGCGCTGAAGCTTTCTTT,CASSRDRALSAEAFF
TRBV12-3/TRBV12-4,-,-,TRBJ1-4,TGTGTCAGCAGCTCCACAGGGTCTGGCGGTCGGCTGTTTTTT,CVSSSTGSGGRLFF
TRBV29-1,few,-,TRBJ1-4,TGCGGCGTTCTCCGGGACAATGGAAATGAAAAACTGTTTTTT,CGVLRDNGNEKLFF
TRBV6-1,-,TRBD2,TRBJ2-5,TGTGCCAGCAGTGTCTGGAGGGGGATGTCTAGCGGGCACCAAGAGACCCAGTACTTC,CASSVWRGMSSGHQETQYF
TRBV6-6,-,-,TRBJ2-1,TGTGCCAGCAGTTACGGGGGGACCGGGAATGAGCAGTTCTTC,CASSYGGTGNEQFF
TRBV7-9,few,TRBD1,TRBJ1-2,TGTGCCAGCAGCTTTAGGGGGACAGACTATGGCTACACCTTC,CASSFRGTDYGYTF
TRBV10-3,-,-,TRBJ1-1,TGTGCCATCAAAACCCCTGGGAACACTGAAGCTTTCTTT,CAIKTPGNTEAFF
TRBV24-1,few,-,TRBJ2-3,TGTGCCACCAGTGACCCCGGGACACGGGCGGATACGCAGTATTTT,CATSDPGTRADTQYF
TRBV20-1,-,-,TRBJ1-5,TGCAGTGCTAGTATCAGGGACTATAGCAATCAGCCCCAGCATTTT,CSASIRDYSNQPQHF
TRBV6-6,-,-,TRBJ2-7,TGTGCCAGCAGTCCCCTGAACTACGAGCAGTACTTC,CASSPLNYEQYF
TRBV12-3/TRBV12-4,-,-,TRBJ2-3,TGTGCCTTCAAGGTCGACCTTAGCGCAGATGCGCAATATTTT,CAFKVDLSADAQYF
TRBV5-5,many,-,TRBJ2-3,TGTGCCAGCAGCTCCAGTACTAGCACAGATACGCAGTATTTT,CASSSSTSTDTQYF
TRBV5-1,-,-,TRBJ2-6,TGCGCCAGTAGCTTGCTTGGGACGGCAAACTCTGGGGCCAACGTCCCGACTTTC,CASSLLGTANSGANVPTF
TRBV7-3,few,-,TRBJ2-1,TGTGCCAGCAGCTCCTCCGGAGGTGAGCAGTTCTTC,CASSSSGGEQFF
TRBV20-1,-,TRBD2,TRBJ2-5,TGCAGTGCTAGAGGGGGTCTGGGCAGTCCGGGGGGGACCCAGTACTTC,CSARGGLGSPGGTQYF
TRBV7-9,-,-,TRBJ1-1,TGTGCCAGCAGCTTAAATTCTGAAGCTTTCTTT,CASSLNSEAFF
TRBV24-1,-,-,TRBJ2-5,TGTGCCACCAGTGATGTAGGTAGGGGGGGCAATGGGACCCAGTACTTC,CATSDVGRGGNGTQYF
TRBV5-1,few,TRBD1,TRBJ2-1,TGCGCCAGCAGCCCGGACAGGGGCAATGAGCAGTTCTTC,CASSPDRGNEQFF
TRBV12-3/TRBV12-4,many,-,TRBJ2-7,TGTGCCAGCAGTTTAGGCCAGGGGGGGAACGAGCAGTACTTC,CASSLGQGGNEQYF
TRBV6-5,-,TRBD1,TRBJ2-7,TGTGCCAGCAGCGACACGGACAGGGAGTACGAGCAGTACTTC,CASSDTDREYEQYF
TRBV7-2,few,TRBD2,TRBJ2-2,TGTGCCAGCAGCCGCCGAGCGGGAGTGGACACCGGGGAGCTGTTTTTT,CASSRRAGVDTGELFF
TRBV5-1,-,-,TRBJ1-5,TGCGCCAGCAGCACGGGGGTGAATCAGCCCCAGCATTTT,CASSTGVNQPQHF
TRBV5-1,-,TRBD2,TRBJ2-1,TGCGCCAGCAGCTTGAAAGCGGGAGGCTACAATGAGCAGTTCTTC,CASSLKAGGYNEQFF
TRBV5-4,-,-,TRBJ2-2,TGTGCCAGCAGCTGGGAACAGGATAACACCGGGGAGCTGTTTTTT,CASSWEQDNTGELFF
TRBV5-1,many,-,TRBJ2-3,TGCGCCAGCAGCTTGGGTGGGGACACAGATACGCAGTATTTT,CASSLGGDTDTQYF
TRBV30,-,-,TRBJ1-6,TGTGCCTGGAGTGTAACGGGGCAAAGCTCCTATAATTCACCCCTCCACTTT,CAWSVTGQSSYNSPLHF
TRBV5-5,few,-,TRBJ2-2,TGTGCCAGCAGCTCATCCTCCCGGGCAGCACACGGGGAGCTGTTTTTT,CASSSSSRAAHGELFF
TRBV7-9,many,TRBD1,TRBJ2-1,TGTGCCAGCAGCTCAGAGAGGACAGGGCTACAAGATGAGCAGTTCTTC,CASSSERTGLQDEQFF
TRBV19,many,-,TRBJ1-5,TGTGCCAGTAGTATGAACCGAGTCCTTAGCAATCAGCCCCAGCATTTT,CASSMNRVLSNQPQHF
TRBV20-1,-,TRBD2,TRBJ2-3,TGCAGTGCTATGTCTAGCGGAGGACTGTATACGCAGTATTTT,CSAMSSGGLYTQYF
TRBV12-3/TRBV12-4,-,TRBD1,TRBJ2-5,TGTGCCAGCAGACCTACAGGGGGCCCGGAGACCCAGTACTTC,CASRPTGGPETQYF
TRBV3-1,few,-,TRBJ2-4,TGTGCCGGCAGCCAAGGTACGGGGAGGAAAAACATTCAGTACTTC,CAGSQGTGRKNIQYF
TRBV15,-,-,TRBJ2-3,TGTGCCACCAGCAGAGGGCCGGCAAGCACAGATACGCAGTATTTT,CATSRGPASTDTQYF
TRBV12-3/TRBV12-4,-,-,TRBJ2-3,TGTGCCAGCAGTTTAATACAGGGCGCGGATACGCAGTATTTT,CASSLIQGADTQYF
TRBV5-1,many,TRBD2,TRBJ2-5,TGCGCCAGCAGGACGACTAGCGGTCAAGAGACCCAGTACTTC,CASRTTSGQETQYF
TRBV19,many,-,TRBJ2-4,TGTGCCAGTAGTATCGGCGGGACGAGGGCCAAAAACATTCAGTACTTC,CASSIGGTRAKNIQYF
TRBV5-4,many,TRBD2,TRBJ2-3,TGTGCCAGCAGGCCCCCCGGGCGGGAGGGCCCTGTAGATACGCAGTATTTT,CASRPPGREGPVDTQYF
TRBV5-5,few,TRBD1,TRBJ2-2,TGTGCCAGCAGCTCGTCAGGGGGCGCGGACACCGGGGAGCTGTTTTTT,CASSSSGGADTGELFF
TRBV27,few,-,TRBJ2-1,TGTCCCCCTGGGGCTCCAATATGGGATGAGCAGTTCTTC,CPPGAPIWDEQFF
TRBV13,-,-,TRBJ2-3,TGTGCCAGCAGCCGATCGGGACCCATTAGTTTAGATACGCAGTATTTT,CASSRSGPISLDTQYF
TRBV6-1,-,-,TRBJ1-2,TGTGCCAGCAGTGAAGCCGGAGACTATGGCTACACCTTC,CASSEAGDYGYTF
TRBV18,many,-,TRBJ2-1,TGTGCCAGCTCAACCCGCCGCCAGGGGGGAAATGAGCAGTTCTTC,CASSTRRQGGNEQFF